Presented here are 32 T cell receptor beta chains from one specimen sequenced in a study. TCRdb used MiXCR to reprocess the 5' RACE reads, holding one entry per CDR3 protein. The table lists over 50,000 distinct CDR3 sequences, just under 30% of them singletons. The sample consisted of tumor-infiltrating naive CD4+ T cells sorted from the breast tumor. The sample's subset: naive CD4+ T cells, CD4+CD45RA+CD25-. These receptors all come from a female donor with breast cancer.

As to this clonotype: The junction and the germline gene differ at one end; a read error may be behind it. The chain has TRBV5-1 and TRBJ1-2, with a weak D call TRBD1 (5 bases). CDR3 length: 13 amino acids. The germline V gene encodes CDR1 SGHRS and CDR2 YFSETQ. The CDR3 DNA sequence: TGCGCCAGCAGCTTGGGGCCAGGGAATGGCTACTCCTTC. Amino acid sequence: CASSLGPGNGYSF.

This clonotype came up a few times. This sequence joins TRBV15 and TRBJ1-6; no definite D call. Germline loops: CDR1 LNHNV, CDR2 YYDKDF (reference sequence). There are 14 residues in the CDR3. Trimming cost V 0 bases and J 7 bases, with 7 bases left between them. The chain's CDR3 is CATSREYKNSPLHF. CDR3 DNA sequence: TGTGCCACCAGCAGAGAATACAAGAATTCACCCCTCCACTTT.

This clonotype has at least ten counts. This rearrangement joins TRBV6-2 or TRBV6-3 to TRBJ2-1, with 7 bases identical to TRBD2. V dropped 2 bases and J dropped 8; count of bases not matched to a gene: 15. Germline V gives CDR1 MNHEY, CDR2 SVGEGT. This CDR3 has 17 amino acids. CDR3 protein: CASSYPTGLWLIHEQFF. CDR3 bases: TGTGCCAGCAGTTACCCCACGGGACTATGGTTAATCCATGAGCAGTTCTTC.

This clonotype was detected only a few times. The V and J genes are TRBV28 and TRBJ1-4; 7 bases align to TRBD1. The CDR3 is 15 amino acids. The J segment lost 7 bases and the V segment lost 2 bases, leaving 7 bases of the junction unmatched. The germline CDR1 and CDR2 sequences are MDHEN and SYDVKM. CDR3 DNA sequence: TGTGCCAGCAGTTTAAAGGGGGCGCAGAGTGAAAAACTGTTTTTT. It translates to CASSLKGAQSEKLFF.

This clonotype was seen at least ten times. The V and J genes are TRBV6-5 and TRBJ1-2; D remains ambiguous. CDR3 length equals 13 residues. Looked up from germline, CDR1 is MNHEY and CDR2 is SVGAGI. V lost 7 bases and J 4 bases, leaving 13 bases between the germline ends. CDR3 in DNA: TGTGCCAGCACCGAATCACGGGGCTATGGCTACACCTTC. Residues: CASTESRGYGYTF.

In this sample, this clonotype turned up many times. The gene calls are TRBV19 and TRBJ1-1; D might be TRBD1 (6 bases). The V gene's germline CDR1 is LNHDA and CDR2 SQIVND (reference sequence). The CDR3 is 14 amino acids. V lost 6 bases and J 6 bases, leaving 17 bases between the germline ends. The chain's CDR3 is CASRKHGQYAEAFF. The CDR3 coding sequence is TGTGCCAGTAGGAAACACGGACAGTACGCTGAAGCTTTCTTT.

The rearrangement joins TRBV5-1 to TRBJ2-7; 12 nucleotides agree with TRBD2. After removal of 0 bases from V and 4 bases from J, the junction contained 2 bases not matched to a gene. Germline CDR1 SGHRS, CDR2 YFSETQ. The CDR3 has 15 amino acids. The CDR3 protein is CASSLVTSGGYEQYF. CDR3 nucleotides: TGCGCCAGCAGCTTGGTTACTAGCGGGGGGTACGAGCAGTACTTC. The entire variable domain, with the rest obtained from reference TRBV5-1 and TRBJ2-7, is as follows: KAGVTQTPRYLIKTRGQQVTLSCSPISGHRSVSWYQQTPGQGLQFLFEYFSETQRNKGNFPGRFSGRQFSNSRSEMNVSTLELGDSALYLCASSLVTSGGYEQYFGPGTRLTVT.

This clonotype was recorded a few times. V usage is TRBV27 and J usage is TRBJ1-5; the D is unclear. Trimming took off 4 bases at V and 4 bases at J, with 8 bases between the two ends. Germline V gene data show CDR1 as MNHEY and CDR2 as SMNVEV (reference sequence). This CDR3 contains 13 residues. The CDR3 sequence is CASSSTWNQPQHF. The CDR3 DNA reads as TGTGCCAGCAGTTCTACATGGAATCAGCCCCAGCATTTT.

With regard to this clonotype: Likely a read error: the CDR3 ends without its conserved phenylalanine or tryptophan. The chain employs TRBV6-2 or TRBV6-3 and TRBJ2-5, with 8 bases aligning to TRBD2. Germline V gene data show CDR1 as MNHEY and CDR2 as SVGEGT. The CDR3 loop spans 15 amino acids. With V trimmed by 5 bases and J by 5 bases, 10 bases remained unmatched. The CDR3 nucleotides are TGTGCCAGCAGTCCCGGGACTAGGATTTGGGAGACCCAGTACCTC. Amino acids: CASSPGTRIWETQYL.

The chain uses TRBV28 and TRBJ1-1, with D perhaps matching TRBD1 (5 bases). The V end lost 8 bases, the J end lost 1 base, and 11 bases lay between the germline ends. This CDR3 comprises 13 residues. Germline CDR1 reads MDHEN; CDR2 reads SYDVKM. The CDR3 bases are TGTGCCAGCCAGAACGGGGGGAACACTGAAGCTTTCTTT. Amino acid sequence: CASQNGGNTEAFF.

This clonotype has a handful of counts. The V gene is TRBV7-2, the J gene TRBJ1-2; 10 bases match TRBD1. V was clipped by 6 bases and J by 8 bases; unmatched bases: 12. The CDR3 runs 15 residues. The germline CDR1 and CDR2 sequences are SGHTA and FQGNSA. For the CDR3, the DNA is TGTGCCAGCAGTACCCGGACAGGGGGAGGCGAAGGCTACACCTTC. This encodes CASSTRTGGGEGYTF.

V is TRBV29-1 and J is TRBJ2-7, with D possibly TRBD2 on 6 matching bases. The V and J ends lost 3 bases and 0 bases respectively, with 12 bases between them. The CDR3 consists of 14 residues. Germline CDR1 is SQVTM and CDR2 is ANQGSEA. This CDR3 is CSVDKEGSSYEQYF. DNA for the CDR3: TGCAGCGTTGATAAGGAGGGAAGCTCCTACGAGCAGTACTTC.

In nucleotides, the CDR3 is TGTGCCAGCAGCTTAGGGGACACTGGGGCCAACGTCCTGACTTTC. It is translated as CASSLGDTGANVLTF. V is TRBV11-2 and J is TRBJ2-6, with D possibly TRBD1 on 6 matching bases. From germline, CDR1 is SGHAT and CDR2 FQNNGV. V lost 1 base to trimming and J lost 2 bases, with 6 bases between them. CDR3 length equals 15 residues.

This clonotype has ten or more counts. The chain recombines TRBV5-1 with TRBJ1-2, with TRBD1 matching over 9 bases. The trim removed 4 bases at V and 4 bases at J, leaving 11 bases unmatched. Germline V gene data show CDR1 as SGHRS and CDR2 as YFSETQ. This CDR3 contains 16 residues. This CDR3 is CASSQSTGTGTYGYTF. CDR3 sequence (DNA): TGCGCCAGCAGCCAATCTACCGGGACAGGGACCTATGGCTACACCTTC.

This clonotype was counted between two and nine times. One junction end disagrees with the germline gene, perhaps due to a read error. This rearrangement joins TRBV28 to TRBJ2-1; the D is unclear. The CDR3 extends over 15 amino acids. The germline V gene has CDR1 MDHEN and CDR2 SYDVKM. CDR3 in DNA: TGTGCCGGCAGCCCGTTGTCGTCCGGATACAATGAGCAGTTCTTC. Its translation is CAGSPLSSGYNEQFF. Together with reference TRBV28 and TRBJ2-1, the CDR3 gives the full variable domain: DVKVTQSSRYLVKRTGEKVFLECVQDMDHENMFWYRQDPGLGLRLIYFSYDVKMKEKGDIPEGYSVSREKKERFSLILESASTNQTSMYLCAGSPLSSGYNEQFFGPGTRLTVL.

Only a few counts were recorded for this clonotype. V usage is TRBV4-2 and J usage is TRBJ1-2, with 8 bases aligning to TRBD1. CDR1 is LGHNA and CDR2 is YNFKEQ in the germline V gene. V lost 0 bases and J lost 3; bases outside the gene matches: 3. The CDR3 consists of 15 residues. CDR3 coding DNA: TGTGCCAGCAGCCAAGACAACAGGGGGGACTATGGCTACACCTTC. Residues: CASSQDNRGDYGYTF.

The chain joins TRBV20-1 to TRBJ2-3; a weak D match, TRBD2 (5 bases). With 5 bases removed from V and 2 bases from J, the gap between germline ends came to 11 bases. Germline V gene lookup returns CDR1 DFQATT and CDR2 SNEGSKA (reference sequence). The CDR3 runs to 13 residues. CDR3 sequence: CSAALALTDTQYF. The CDR3, as DNA: TGCAGTGCTGCCTTAGCGCTCACAGATACGCAGTATTTT.

This chain uses TRBV15 with TRBJ2-2; 7 nucleotides agree with TRBD1. The germline V gene encodes CDR1 LNHNV and CDR2 YYDKDF (reference sequence). The CDR3 extends over 16 amino acids. Trimming removed 0 bases from V and 1 base from J; junction bases left unmatched: 2. The CDR3 DNA reads as TGTGCCACCAGCAGAGAACAGGGGCGGAACACCGGGGAGCTGTTTTTT. Translation: CATSREQGRNTGELFF.

This chain connects TRBV18 to TRBJ2-5; 12 nucleotides align to TRBD1. V lost 3 bases and J lost 4; bases outside the gene matches: 6. The germline gives CDR1 KGHSH, CDR2 LQKENI. This CDR3 has 16 amino acids. CDR3 sequence reads: CASSPRDRGRGETQYF. The CDR3 DNA is TGTGCCAGCTCACCCCGGGACAGGGGGCGCGGAGAGACCCAGTACTTC.

This clonotype was seen a handful of times. V usage is TRBV9 and J usage is TRBJ1-3, with no clear D. The CDR3 extends over 14 amino acids. In germline, CDR1 is SGDLS, CDR2 YYNGEE. Trimming removed 4 bases from V and 0 bases from J, with 8 bases in between. This chain's CDR3 is CASSPGNSGNTIYF. Here the CDR3 DNA reads TGTGCCAGCAGCCCTGGGAACTCTGGAAACACCATATATTTT.

Only a few counts were recorded for this clonotype. The rearrangement uses TRBV28 and TRBJ1-2; possible D gene TRBD1, 5 bases. The CDR3 runs to 13 residues. CDR1 is MDHEN, CDR2 SYDVKM, per germline. V gave up 4 bases and J gave up 2 bases, with 8 bases separating them. The chain's CDR3 is CASSSGDNYGYTF. CDR3 DNA: TGTGCCAGCAGTTCTGGGGACAACTATGGCTACACCTTC.

This clonotype was observed many times. The gene calls are TRBV2 and TRBJ1-3; 7 bases are a match to TRBD1. CDR1 is SNHLY, CDR2 FYNNEI, per germline. The junction had 4 bases not matched to a gene; V was cut back by 5 bases and J by 0 bases. The CDR3 spans 15 residues. The DNA for the CDR3 is TGTGCCAGCAGTAAAGAGGGGGCCTCTGGAAACACCATATATTTT. The encoded protein is CASSKEGASGNTIYF.

The CDR3 spells CASRPTDYNEQFF. The DNA of the CDR3 is TGTGCCAGCAGACCTACAGATTACAATGAGCAGTTCTTC. The chain has TRBV7-2 and TRBJ2-1; D is unresolved. V was shortened by 6 bases and J by 4 bases, with 10 bases between the two germline ends. The CDR3 runs to 13 residues. Per germline, CDR1 SGHTA and CDR2 FQGNSA.

CDR3 protein: CASSKDRYNEQFF. CDR3 bases: TGTGCCAGCAGTAAAGACAGATATAATGAGCAGTTCTTC. The V gene is TRBV6-1, the J gene TRBJ2-1, with D perhaps matching TRBD1 (5 bases). This CDR3 spans 13 amino acids. Germline V CDR1 and CDR2: MNHNS, SASEGT. Trimming cost V 5 bases and J 7 bases, with 12 bases left between them.

This clonotype has only a few counts. The rearrangement joins TRBV15 to TRBJ1-5; D remains unclear. This CDR3 has 14 residues. Germline V lookup: CDR1 LNHNV, CDR2 YYDKDF (reference sequence). Trimming shortened V by 1 base and J by 8 bases, and 12 bases separated the two germline ends. CDR3 nucleotide sequence: TGTGCCACCAGCAGAGTGGCAGGCGGTGAGCCCCAGCATTTT. Translated: CATSRVAGGEPQHF.

This clonotype was counted between two and nine times. The chain joins TRBV20-1 to TRBJ2-3; 8 bases map to TRBD1. The CDR3 contains 16 residues. Per germline, CDR1 DFQATT and CDR2 SNEGSKA (reference sequence). The V gene end was trimmed by 0 bases and the J gene end by 5 bases; junction bases not matched to a gene: 10. CDR3 protein: CSARDVSRTGKDTQYF. CDR3 DNA: TGCAGTGCTAGAGATGTGAGTCGGACAGGGAAAGATACGCAGTATTTT.

The chain joins TRBV4-1 to TRBJ1-4; tentatively, D is TRBD1 (5 bases). Trimming removed 6 bases at V and 8 bases at J, with 19 bases between. The CDR3 spans 15 residues. Germline CDR1 is MGHRA and CDR2 is YSYEKL. DNA for the CDR3: TGCGCCAGCAGAACCCTACCAGGGCGAGGGGAAAAACTGTTTTTT. Its translation is CASRTLPGRGEKLFF.

This chain uses TRBV5-1 with TRBJ2-3, with 13 bases lining up with TRBD2. Germline-derived CDR1 and CDR2 are SGHRS and YFSETQ. J was trimmed by 0 bases and V by 7 bases; bases with no gene match: 5. This CDR3 comprises 16 residues. CDR3 in DNA: TGCGCCAGCGGCCCGGGACTAGCGGGGAGCACAGATACGCAGTATTTT. This encodes CASGPGLAGSTDTQYF.

This clonotype was detected only a few times. As the CDR3 is not closed by the conserved phenylalanine or tryptophan, this likely results from a read error. The chain combines TRBV4-1 with TRBJ1-1; D uncertain. V was shortened by 0 bases and J by 11 bases, with 13 bases between the two germline ends. The CDR3 has 13 amino acids. Germline V CDR1 and CDR2: MGHRA, YSYEKL. CDR3 in amino acids: CASSQDLAPDAFS. CDR3 DNA: TGCGCCAGCAGCCAAGATCTGGCCCCAGATGCTTTCTCT.

The sample holds a few counts of this clonotype. The gene calls are TRBV20-1 and TRBJ1-1; D not certain. Germline V gene sequence: CDR1 DFQATT, CDR2 SNEGSKA (reference sequence). CDR3 size: 14 residues. Trimming took 3 bases from V and 2 from J, leaving 13 bases between them. CDR3 residues: CSASIDPRNTEAFF. For the CDR3, the DNA is TGCAGTGCTAGTATTGACCCTAGAAACACTGAAGCTTTCTTT.

The rearrangement links TRBV6-5 to TRBJ1-5; 7 bases match TRBD1. The CDR3 has 13 amino acids. V shed 10 bases, J shed 0 bases, and the junction held 3 bases outside the gene matches. Germline-derived CDR1 and CDR2 are MNHEY and SVGAGI. The DNA of the CDR3 is TGTGCCACACAGGGGAATAGCAATCAGCCCCAGCATTTT. It yields the protein CATQGNSNQPQHF.

This chain uses TRBV7-9 with TRBJ2-1, with D uncertain. The germline V and J ends were trimmed by 5 bases and 10 bases, with 12 bases remaining between them. Germline V gives CDR1 SEHNR, CDR2 FQNEAQ (reference sequence). This CDR3 has 12 residues. DNA for the CDR3: TGTGCCAGCAGCACTGACCAAGGCGAGCAGTTCTTC. Translation gives CASSTDQGEQFF.